What follows are 9 T cell receptor beta chains derived from one specimen sequenced in a study of regulatory T cells in long-lasting Graves disease. CDR3-region Arm-PCR and iRepertoire HTBI primers produced the TCR beta libraries. TCRdb ran MiXCR on the multiplex PCR reads and lists one entry per CDR3 protein. The data hold 410,000 or so distinct CDR3 sequences, with about 16% observed a single time. The time point here: newly diagnosed GD, antithyroid drugs for less than 3 months. RNA extracted from PBMCs served as the sequencing template. The same sample was also used in a study of T cells in Graves' hyperthyroidism and ophthalmopathy.

Specimen: peripheral blood mononuclear cells (PBMCs), collected at new diagnosis, from a patient treated with antithyroid drugs. Source of these receptors: a woman aged 25 to 45 with Graves disease.

About this clonotype: A read error is possible here, since a much larger clone lies one base away. This chain uses TRBV28 with TRBJ2-4, with 8 bases lining up with TRBD1. This CDR3 region has 16 residues. The trim removed 6 bases at V and 8 bases at J, leaving 15 bases unmatched. CDR1 and CDR2 (germline): MDHEN, SYDVKM. CDR3 DNA sequence: TGTGCCAGCAGCTCACCCCGGGACAGGAAGGGGGACATTCAGTACTTC. Its protein is CASSSPRDRKGDIQYF.

The table lists this clonotype with many counts. The rearrangement links TRBV29-1 to TRBJ2-1, with a weak D call TRBD2 (6 bases). Germline values: CDR1 SQVTM, CDR2 ANQGSEA. V shed 4 bases and J shed 2 bases, with 15 bases lying between them. CDR3 length: 15 amino acids. CDR3 coding DNA: TGCAGCGTTGTAAGTGGGGCTAGCGCCTACAATGAGCAGTTCTTC. This sequence encodes CSVVSGASAYNEQFF.

This clonotype appeared many times. V usage is TRBV28 and J usage is TRBJ2-4; D tentatively reads TRBD1 or TRBD2 (7 bases each). Per the germline V gene, CDR1 is MDHEN and CDR2 is SYDVKM. There are 13 residues in the CDR3. V lost 6 bases, J lost 9 bases, and 15 bases lay in between. The CDR3 spells CASSPTGRGIQYF. CDR3 coding DNA: TGTGCCAGCAGCCCGACAGGGAGGGGCATTCAGTACTTC.

In its sample, this clonotype was seen many times. This sequence joins TRBV7-3 and TRBJ1-4, with no clear D. The V and J ends lost 2 bases and 3 bases respectively, with 13 bases between them. Germline CDR1 reads SGHTA; CDR2 reads FQGTGA. The CDR3 runs to 16 residues. The DNA of the CDR3 is TGTGCCAGCAGCTTATTAGAGTCGGTGCCTAATGAAAAACTGTTTTTT. Its translation is CASSLLESVPNEKLFF.

The rearrangement joins TRBV5-1 to TRBJ2-1; 9 positions match TRBD2. With V trimmed by 0 bases and J by 7 bases, 5 bases remained unmatched. This CDR3 is built from 15 residues. Germline lookup yields CDR1 SGHRS and CDR2 YFSETQ. Here the CDR3 reads CASSLVGLAPNEQFF. In nucleotides, the CDR3 is TGCGCCAGCAGCTTGGTTGGACTAGCGCCTAATGAGCAGTTCTTC.

This clonotype was counted many times. This chain joins TRBV29-1 and TRBJ2-7; the match to TRBD1 covers 8 bases. After removal of 4 bases from V and 2 bases from J, the junction contained 1 base not matched to a gene. The germline V gene encodes CDR1 SQVTM and CDR2 ANQGSEA. The CDR3 extends over 12 amino acids. CDR3 nucleotides: TGCAGCGTTGGGACAGGGACCTACGAGCAGTACTTC. It specifies CSVGTGTYEQYF.

The table lists this clonotype with a few counts. The chain joins TRBV14 to TRBJ1-1; D unclear. Germline V gives CDR1 SGHDN, CDR2 FVKESK. V lost 3 bases to trimming and J lost 4 bases, with 12 bases between them. The CDR3 has 14 residues. The CDR3 nucleotides are TGTGCCAGCAGCCAGGAGATGGGGTTCACTGAAGCTTTCTTT. It translates to CASSQEMGFTEAFF.

This clonotype has a handful of counts. This sequence joins TRBV6-1 and TRBJ2-1, with D perhaps TRBD1 (6 bases). Per the germline V gene, CDR1 is MNHNS and CDR2 is SASEGT. This CDR3 contains 11 residues. The germline V and J ends were trimmed by 2 bases and 15 bases, with 11 bases remaining between them. The CDR3 sequence: CASSEIGGRFF. The CDR3 bases are TGTGCCAGCAGTGAAATAGGGGGTAGGTTCTTC.

This clonotype was seen more than once but under ten times. The rearrangement links TRBV4-1 to TRBJ2-7; TRBD2 matches at 14 bases. Trimming at V came to 5 bases and at J to 4 bases, leaving 16 bases not matched to a gene. Germline V gene lookup returns CDR1 MGHRA and CDR2 YSYEKL. The CDR3 has 19 amino acids. In DNA, the CDR3 is TGCGCCAGCAGCGAGGTCCGAGGTCTAGGACTAGCGGGAGGTTACGAGCAGTACTTC. Its translation: CASSEVRGLGLAGGYEQYF.